This T cell receptor beta chain was retrieved from a study of breast tumors, draining lymph nodes, adjacent tissues. Study-wide findings and caveats: Luminal-like breast cancer showed significantly higher tumor–nontumor repertoire similarity than basal-like.

Breast cancer patients provided tissue from their axillary draining lymph nodes. The CDR3 has 16 residues. Germline values: CDR1 DFQATT, CDR2 SNEGSKA (reference sequence). About this clonotype: Antigen unknown. Just one base apart from a much larger clone, this may be a read error.

TCRdb used MiXCR to reprocess the multiplex PCR reads, holding one entry per CDR3 protein. The sample includes over 150,000 distinct CDR3 sequences, 25% to 40% of them seen just once. The receptor was derived from a female donor with breast cancer. Some clones in this sample may be carry-over from other donors' samples. This chain joins TRBV20-1 and TRBJ1-1; 7 bases map to TRBD1. Sequenced material: axillary lymph node tissue. Here the CDR3 reads CSARSGRQGSKSEACF. CDR3 nucleotides: TGCAGTGCTAGATCCGGGCGACAGGGAAGTAAGTCTGAAGCTTGCTTT.